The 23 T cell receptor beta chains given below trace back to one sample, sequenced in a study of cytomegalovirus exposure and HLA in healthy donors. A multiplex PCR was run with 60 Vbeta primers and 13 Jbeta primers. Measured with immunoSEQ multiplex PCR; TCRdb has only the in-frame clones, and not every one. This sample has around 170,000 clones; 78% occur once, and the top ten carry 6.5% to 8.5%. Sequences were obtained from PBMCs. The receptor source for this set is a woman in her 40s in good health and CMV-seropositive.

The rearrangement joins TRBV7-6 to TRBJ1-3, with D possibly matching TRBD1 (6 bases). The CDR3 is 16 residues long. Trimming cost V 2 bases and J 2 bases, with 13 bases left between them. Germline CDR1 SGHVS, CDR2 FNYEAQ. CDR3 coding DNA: TGTGCCAGCAGCTTAACAGGGACAAAAACTGGAAACACCATATATTTT. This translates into CASSLTGTKTGNTIYF. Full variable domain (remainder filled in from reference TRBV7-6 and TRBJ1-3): GAGVSQSPRYKVTKRGQDVALRCDPISGHVSLYWYRQALGQGPEFLTYFNYEAQQDKSGLPNDRFSAERPEGSISTLTIQRTEQRDSAMYRCASSLTGTKTGNTIYFGEGSWLTVV.

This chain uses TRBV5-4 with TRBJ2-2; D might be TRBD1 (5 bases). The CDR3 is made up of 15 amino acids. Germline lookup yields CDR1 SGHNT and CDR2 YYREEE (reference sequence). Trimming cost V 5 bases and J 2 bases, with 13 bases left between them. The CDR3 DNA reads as TGTGCCAGCAGGAAGTGGGGCTTAAACACCGGGGAGCTGTTTTTT. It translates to CASRKWGLNTGELFF.

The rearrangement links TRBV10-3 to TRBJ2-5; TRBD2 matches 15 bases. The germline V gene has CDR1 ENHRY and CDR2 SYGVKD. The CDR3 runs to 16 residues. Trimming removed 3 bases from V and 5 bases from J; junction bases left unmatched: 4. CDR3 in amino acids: CAISDPGTSGGETQYF. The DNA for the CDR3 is TGTGCCATCAGTGACCCGGGGACTAGCGGGGGGGAGACCCAGTACTTC.

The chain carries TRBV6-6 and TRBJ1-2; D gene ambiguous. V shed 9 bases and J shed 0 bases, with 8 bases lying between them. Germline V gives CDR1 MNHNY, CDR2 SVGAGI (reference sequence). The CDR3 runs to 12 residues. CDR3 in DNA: TGTGCCAGTTCCACAGCTAACTATGGCTACACCTTC. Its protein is CASSTANYGYTF.

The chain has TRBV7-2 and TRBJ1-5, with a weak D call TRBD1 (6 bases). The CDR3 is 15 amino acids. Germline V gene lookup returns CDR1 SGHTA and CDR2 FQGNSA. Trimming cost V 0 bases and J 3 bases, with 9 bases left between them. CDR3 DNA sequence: TGTGCCAGCAGCTTAGCTGGGGGGGCCAATCAGCCCCAGCATTTT. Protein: CASSLAGGANQPQHF.

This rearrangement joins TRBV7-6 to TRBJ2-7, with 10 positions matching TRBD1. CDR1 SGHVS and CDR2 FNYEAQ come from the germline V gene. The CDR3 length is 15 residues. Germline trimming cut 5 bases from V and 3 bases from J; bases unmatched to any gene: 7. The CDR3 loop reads CASSLLDRGVYEQYF. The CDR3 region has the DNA TGTGCCAGCAGCCTACTGGACAGGGGGGTCTACGAGCAGTACTTC.

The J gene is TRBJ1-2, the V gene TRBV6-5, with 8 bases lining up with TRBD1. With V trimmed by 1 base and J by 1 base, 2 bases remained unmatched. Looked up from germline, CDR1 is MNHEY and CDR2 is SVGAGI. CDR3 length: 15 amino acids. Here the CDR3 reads CASSYLDRVNYGYTF. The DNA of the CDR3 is TGTGCCAGCAGTTACTTGGACAGGGTTAACTATGGCTACACCTTC.

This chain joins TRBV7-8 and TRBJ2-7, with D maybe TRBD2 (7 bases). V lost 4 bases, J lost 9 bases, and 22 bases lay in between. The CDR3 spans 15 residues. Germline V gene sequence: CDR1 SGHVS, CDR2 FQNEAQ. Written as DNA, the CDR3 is TGTGCCAGCAGCTCATCTTCCTCGGGGGGCGGGGGGCAGTACTTC. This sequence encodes CASSSSSSGGGGQYF. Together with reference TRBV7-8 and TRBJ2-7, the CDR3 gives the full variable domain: GAGVSQSPRYKVAKRGQDVALRCDPISGHVSLFWYQQALGQGPEFLTYFQNEAQLDKSGLPSDRFFAERPEGSVSTLKIQRTQQEDSAVYLCASSSSSSGGGGQYFGPGTRLTVT.

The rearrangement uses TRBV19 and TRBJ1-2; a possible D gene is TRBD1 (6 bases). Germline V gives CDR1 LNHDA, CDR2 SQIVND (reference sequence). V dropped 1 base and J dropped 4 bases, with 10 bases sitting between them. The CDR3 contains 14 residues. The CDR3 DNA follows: TGTGCCAGTAGTATAGTTGGGACAATCTATGGCTACACCTTC. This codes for CASSIVGTIYGYTF.

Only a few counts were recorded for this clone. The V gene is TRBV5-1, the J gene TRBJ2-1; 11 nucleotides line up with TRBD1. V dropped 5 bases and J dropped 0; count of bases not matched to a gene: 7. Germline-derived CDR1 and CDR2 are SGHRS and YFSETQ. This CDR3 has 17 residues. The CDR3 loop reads CASSWSGTGGSYNEQFF. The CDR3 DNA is TGCGCCAGCAGTTGGTCCGGGACAGGGGGCTCCTACAATGAGCAGTTCTTC.

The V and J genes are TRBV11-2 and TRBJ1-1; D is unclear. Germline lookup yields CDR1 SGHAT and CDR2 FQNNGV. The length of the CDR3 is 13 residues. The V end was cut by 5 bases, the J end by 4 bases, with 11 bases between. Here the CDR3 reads CASSLERSTEAFF. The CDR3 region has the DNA TGTGCCAGCAGCCTCGAGCGGAGCACTGAAGCTTTCTTT.

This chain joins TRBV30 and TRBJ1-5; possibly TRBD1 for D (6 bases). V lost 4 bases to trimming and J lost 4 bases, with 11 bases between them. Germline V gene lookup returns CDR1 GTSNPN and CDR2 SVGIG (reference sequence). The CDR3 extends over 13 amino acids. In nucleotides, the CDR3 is TGTGCCTGGACCTCGACAGGAAATCAGCCCCAGCATTTT. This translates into CAWTSTGNQPQHF.

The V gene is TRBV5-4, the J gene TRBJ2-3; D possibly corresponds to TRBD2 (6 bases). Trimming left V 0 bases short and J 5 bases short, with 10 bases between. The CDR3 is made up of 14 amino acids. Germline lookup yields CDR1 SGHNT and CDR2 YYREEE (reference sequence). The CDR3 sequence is CASSLGVRGDTQYF. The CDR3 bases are TGTGCCAGCAGCTTGGGTGTGCGGGGAGATACGCAGTATTTT. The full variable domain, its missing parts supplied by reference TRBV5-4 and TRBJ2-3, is ETGVTQSPTHLIKTRGQQVTLRCSSQSGHNTVSWYQQALGQGPQFIFQYYREEENGRGNFPPRFSGLQFPNYSSELNVNALELDDSALYLCASSLGVRGDTQYFGPGTRLTVL.

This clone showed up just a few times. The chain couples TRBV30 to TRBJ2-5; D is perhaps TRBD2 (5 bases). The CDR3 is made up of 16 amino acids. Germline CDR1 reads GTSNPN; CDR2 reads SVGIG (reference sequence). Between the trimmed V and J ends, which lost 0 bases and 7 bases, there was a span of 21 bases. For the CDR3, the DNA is TGTGCCTGGAGTGTTAAGGGAGCGGAATTAGAAGGGACCCAGTACTTC. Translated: CAWSVKGAELEGTQYF.

The CDR3 is CASSATNEKLFF. CDR3 in DNA: TGTGCCAGCAGCGCAACTAATGAAAAACTGTTTTTT. The chain has TRBV28 and TRBJ1-4; D is unresolved. Between the trimmed V and J ends, which lost 6 bases and 0 bases, there was a span of 2 bases. The germline gives CDR1 MDHEN, CDR2 SYDVKM. The CDR3 runs to 12 residues. Full variable domain (rest looked up from reference TRBV28 and TRBJ1-4): DVKVTQSSRYLVKRTGEKVFLECVQDMDHENMFWYRQDPGLGLRLIYFSYDVKMKEKGDIPEGYSVSREKKERFSLILESASTNQTSMYLCASSATNEKLFFGSGTQLSVL.

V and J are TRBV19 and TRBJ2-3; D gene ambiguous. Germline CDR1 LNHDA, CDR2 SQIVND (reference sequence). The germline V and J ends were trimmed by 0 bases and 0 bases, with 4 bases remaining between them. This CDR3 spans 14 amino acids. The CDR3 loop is CASSIDRSTDTQYF. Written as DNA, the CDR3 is TGTGCCAGTAGTATAGATCGTAGCACAGATACGCAGTATTTT.

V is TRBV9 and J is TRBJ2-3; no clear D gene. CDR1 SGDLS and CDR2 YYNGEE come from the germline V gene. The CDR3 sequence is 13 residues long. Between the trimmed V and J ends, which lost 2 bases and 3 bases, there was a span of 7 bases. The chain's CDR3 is CASSVNPTDTQYF. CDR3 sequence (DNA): TGTGCCAGCAGCGTCAATCCAACAGATACGCAGTATTTT. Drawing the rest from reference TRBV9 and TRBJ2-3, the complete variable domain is DSGVTQTPKHLITATGQRVTLRCSPRSGDLSVYWYQQSLDQGLQFLIQYYNGEERAKGNILERFSAQQFPDLHSELNLSSLELGDSALYFCASSVNPTDTQYFGPGTRLTVL.

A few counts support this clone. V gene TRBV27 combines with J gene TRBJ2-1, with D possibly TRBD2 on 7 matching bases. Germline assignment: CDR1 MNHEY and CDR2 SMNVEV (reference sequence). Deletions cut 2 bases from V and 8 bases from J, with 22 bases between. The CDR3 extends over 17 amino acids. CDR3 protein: CASSLRTGGWGLDEQFF. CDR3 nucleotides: TGTGCCAGCAGTTTAAGGACGGGGGGCTGGGGTCTCGATGAGCAGTTCTTC.

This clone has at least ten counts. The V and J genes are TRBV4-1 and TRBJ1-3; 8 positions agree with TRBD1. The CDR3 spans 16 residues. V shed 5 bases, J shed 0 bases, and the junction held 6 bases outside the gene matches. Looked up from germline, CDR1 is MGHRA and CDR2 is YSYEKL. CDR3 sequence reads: CASSAQGDYSGNTIYF. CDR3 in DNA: TGCGCCAGCAGCGCACAGGGGGACTACTCTGGAAACACCATATATTTT.

CDR3 residues: CASSVDERGFTEAFF. Here the CDR3 DNA reads TGTGCCAGCAGCGTAGATGAACGGGGGTTCACTGAAGCTTTCTTT. The chain is built from TRBV9 and TRBJ1-1; possible D gene TRBD1, 5 bases. Germline V gene sequence: CDR1 SGDLS, CDR2 YYNGEE. The length of the CDR3 is 15 residues. The V and J ends lost 0 bases and 4 bases respectively, with 13 bases between them. The whole variable domain, filled in from reference TRBV9 and TRBJ1-1, reads DSGVTQTPKHLITATGQRVTLRCSPRSGDLSVYWYQQSLDQGLQFLIQYYNGEERAKGNILERFSAQQFPDLHSELNLSSLELGDSALYFCASSVDERGFTEAFFGQGTRLTVV.

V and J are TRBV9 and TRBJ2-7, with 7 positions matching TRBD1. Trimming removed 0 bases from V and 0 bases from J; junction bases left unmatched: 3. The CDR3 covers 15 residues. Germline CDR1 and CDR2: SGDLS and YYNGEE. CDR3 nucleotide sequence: TGTGCCAGCAGCGTAGAAGCAGGGGGCTCCTACGAGCAGTACTTC. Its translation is CASSVEAGGSYEQYF.

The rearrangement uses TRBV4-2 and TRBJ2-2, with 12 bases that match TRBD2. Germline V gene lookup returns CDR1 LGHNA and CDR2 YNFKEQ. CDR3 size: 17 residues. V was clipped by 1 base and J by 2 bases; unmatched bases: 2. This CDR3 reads CASSQGLAGDNTGELFF. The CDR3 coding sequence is TGTGCCAGCAGCCAAGGACTAGCGGGGGATAACACCGGGGAGCTGTTTTTT.

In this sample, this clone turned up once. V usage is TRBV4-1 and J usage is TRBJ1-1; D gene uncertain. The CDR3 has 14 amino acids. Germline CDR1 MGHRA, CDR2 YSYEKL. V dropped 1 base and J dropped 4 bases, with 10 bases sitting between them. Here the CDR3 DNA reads TGCGCCAGCAGCCAAGTTTTTGCAGGCACTGAAGCTTTCTTT. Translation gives CASSQVFAGTEAFF.